The TCR beta chain described here comes from a study of T cell responses to AZD1222 COVID-19 vaccine. V shed 4 bases and J 0 bases; nucleotides not matched to a gene: 17. This CDR3 contains 21 residues. From germline, CDR1 is KGHSH and CDR2 LQKENI. As for this clone: The antigen remains undetermined.

Only in-frame clones appear in the TCRdb table, and some are missing; sequencing was by immunoSEQ multiplex PCR. The table records 100,000 to 150,000 clones, roughly 90% of them present only once. Findings and caveats of the study: Mostly white British, mostly female donors; authors suggested clonal diversity may be underestimated. Only a handful of AZD1222 recipients, more than five in all, had baseline seropositivity. Increased Spike-specific TCR breadth and depth were observed after two AZD1222 doses.

The V gene is TRBV18, the J gene TRBJ2-6; 8 nucleotides align to TRBD2. The sample was peripheral blood, taken 28 days after the second AZD1222 dose. The clonotype comes from an adult who received the AZD1222 COVID-19 vaccine. The CDR3 region has the DNA TGTGCCAGCTCACTTGCCGGGACTAGTCTTGTCGGGCTCTCTGGGGCCAACGTCCTGACTTTC. Translating it yields CASSLAGTSLVGLSGANVLTF.